This entry describes one T cell receptor beta chain. No antigen is known for it. This entry comes from a study of CD8+ T cells in alopecia areata. Study-level background: Treated patients were given 5 to 10 mg oral tofacitinib twice daily. Study-level findings and limits: Clarity of TCR sharing across patients fell short of that in mice, possibly HLA-related. One nonresponder makes the tie between baseline CD8+ expansion and response uncertain.

Indicated treatment: oral pan-JAK inhibitor, 5-10 mg twice daily. Sorting separated CD4+ and CD8+ T cells out of PBMCs. As the sequencing template, cDNA was produced by extracting RNA and reverse transcribing it. Here immunoSEQ multiplex PCR was the method, and the copy in TCRdb shows in-frame clones only, minus some. The sample consists of about 120,000 clones, more than 40% of them appearing once. The CDR3 totals 15 residues. Per the germline V gene, CDR1 is GTSNPN and CDR2 is SVGIG (reference sequence). V lost 2 bases to trimming and J lost 2 bases, with 13 bases between them. The sample consisted of CD4+ T cells sorted from blood, taken at week 4, from a patient treated with tofacitinib. The source is a human donor with alopecia areata. The chain joins TRBV30 to TRBJ2-1; D unresolved. CDR3 DNA sequence: TGTGCCTGGAGTAGCTCGACTCTCACCTACAATGAGCAGTTCTTC. As protein: CAWSSSTLTYNEQFF. Full variable domain (rest looked up from reference TRBV30 and TRBJ2-1): SQTIHQWPATLVQPVGSPLSLECTVEGTSNPNLYWYRQAAGRGLQLLFYSVGIGQISSEVPQNLSASRPQDRQFILSSKKLLLSDSGFYLCAWSSSTLTYNEQFFGPGTRLTVL.